One and the same sample provided the 30 T cell receptor beta chains below, sequenced in a study of blood T cell repertoires in COVID-19. Assay used: immunoSEQ multiplex PCR; TCRdb lists only in-frame clones, some missing. The repertoire holds more than 200,000 clones, with about 85% as singletons. Sequencing used PBMCs or T cells enriched from blood (not recorded which). The receptors shown here come from a man aged 25 to 45 who had recovered from COVID-19.

The V gene is TRBV20-1, the J gene TRBJ1-2; D is unclear. Germline-derived CDR1 and CDR2 are DFQATT and SNEGSKA (reference sequence). Trimming stripped 8 bases from V and 7 bases from J, with 14 bases between. This CDR3 region has 11 residues. The CDR3 here is CSNGEQGGYTF. CDR3 DNA sequence: TGCAGTAACGGAGAGCAAGGTGGCTACACCTTC.

V is TRBV5-6 and J is TRBJ2-5, with 8 bases that match TRBD1. V trimming: 4 bases; J trimming: 6 bases; junction bases outside the gene matches: 8. CDR1 is SGHDT, CDR2 YYEEEE, per germline. CDR3 length: 14 amino acids. The CDR3 is CASSPTGVGKTQYF. In DNA, the CDR3 is TGTGCCAGCAGCCCGACAGGGGTGGGGAAGACCCAGTACTTC.

The chain combines TRBV7-6 with TRBJ2-7; 7 bases fit TRBD2. V was clipped by 5 bases and J by 3 bases; unmatched bases: 13. Germline assignment: CDR1 SGHVS and CDR2 FNYEAQ. This CDR3 spans 16 amino acids. CDR3 nucleotide sequence: TGTGCCAGCAGCCCTACGACTAGCAGTTCGTTCTACGAGCAGTACTTC. This translates into CASSPTTSSSFYEQYF. Using reference TRBV7-6 and TRBJ2-7 for the parts outside the CDR3, the full variable domain is GAGVSQSPRYKVTKRGQDVALRCDPISGHVSLYWYRQALGQGPEFLTYFNYEAQQDKSGLPNDRFSAERPEGSISTLTIQRTEQRDSAMYRCASSPTTSSSFYEQYFGPGTRLTVT.

This clone was recorded once. The chain combines TRBV12-3 or TRBV12-4 with TRBJ1-2; 8 bases align to TRBD1. Germline trimming cut 0 bases from V and 7 bases from J; bases unmatched to any gene: 1. The CDR3 is 13 residues long. CDR3 protein: CASSLAQGGGYTF. Written as DNA, the CDR3 is TGTGCCAGCAGTTTAGCACAGGGGGGTGGCTACACCTTC.

V gene TRBV2 combines with J gene TRBJ2-1; D might be TRBD1 (7 bases). Germline CDR1 and CDR2: SNHLY and FYNNEI. CDR3 length: 15 amino acids. With 2 bases removed from V and 3 bases from J, the gap between germline ends came to 11 bases. DNA for the CDR3: TGTGCCAGCAGTGAACGGGGGACAGTCTACAATGAGCAGTTCTTC. Amino acid sequence: CASSERGTVYNEQFF.

The chain employs TRBV6-5 and TRBJ2-7, with D unclear. V lost 7 bases, J lost 5 bases, and 12 bases lay in between. This CDR3 is built from 12 residues. Looked up from germline, CDR1 is MNHEY and CDR2 is SVGAGI. CDR3 amino acids: CASTDSVHEQYF. In nucleotides, the CDR3 is TGTGCCAGCACCGACTCCGTTCACGAGCAGTACTTC.

CDR3 sequence reads: CASSQHPKVGGEAFF. CDR3 DNA: TGCGCCAGCAGCCAACATCCGAAGGTGGGGGGGGAAGCTTTCTTT. This sequence joins TRBV4-1 and TRBJ1-1, with a tentative D call TRBD1 (5 bases). Trimming took off 2 bases at V and 8 bases at J, with 18 bases between the two ends. The CDR3 length is 15 residues. Germline V gene lookup returns CDR1 MGHRA and CDR2 YSYEKL.

The chain joins TRBV5-1 to TRBJ2-1, with 9 bases aligning to TRBD2. The CDR3 runs to 14 residues. Germline V gene lookup returns CDR1 SGHRS and CDR2 YFSETQ. The V gene end was trimmed by 6 bases and the J gene end by 6 bases; junction bases not matched to a gene: 7. The CDR3 sequence: CASTLAGGTNEQFF. CDR3 DNA: TGCGCCAGCACATTGGCGGGGGGGACCAATGAGCAGTTCTTC.

J is TRBJ1-4 and V is TRBV7-8; 7 positions match TRBD1. CDR1 is SGHVS, CDR2 FQNEAQ, per germline. The J segment lost 4 bases and the V segment lost 1 base, leaving 18 bases of the junction unmatched. There are 20 residues in the CDR3. The CDR3 loop reads CASSLVTRSIPGQNNEKLFF. In DNA, the CDR3 is TGTGCCAGCAGCTTAGTCACTAGGTCAATTCCGGGACAGAATAATGAAAAACTGTTTTTT.

This clone was counted once. The chain joins TRBV2 to TRBJ2-3, with D possibly matching TRBD1 (6 bases). Germline V gene data show CDR1 as SNHLY and CDR2 as FYNNEI. There are 15 residues in the CDR3. V dropped 3 bases and J dropped 0 bases, with 10 bases sitting between them. The CDR3 coding sequence is TGTGCCAGCAGTGATCAGGGGCCTAGCACAGATACGCAGTATTTT. Protein product: CASSDQGPSTDTQYF.

This clone was observed once. This chain joins TRBV19 and TRBJ1-3; TRBD1 is a possible D gene (5 bases). The CDR3 extends over 14 amino acids. Trimming took 5 bases from V and 2 from J, leaving 10 bases between them. Germline V lookup: CDR1 LNHDA, CDR2 SQIVND (reference sequence). CDR3 sequence reads: CASSQGGTGNTIYF. The CDR3 DNA sequence: TGTGCCAGTAGTCAGGGAGGTACTGGAAACACCATATATTTT.

The CDR3: CASSLAERTVRRHNYGYTF. The CDR3 DNA is TGCGCCAGCAGCTTGGCCGAACGGACAGTCCGACGGCATAACTATGGCTACACCTTC. The rearrangement joins TRBV5-1 to TRBJ1-2, with D possibly matching TRBD1 (6 bases). The CDR3 runs to 19 residues. Per the germline V gene, CDR1 is SGHRS and CDR2 is YFSETQ. The V end was cut by 0 bases, the J end by 1 base, with 22 bases between.

The chain uses TRBV7-8 and TRBJ2-1; 8 bases agree with TRBD1. The CDR3 is 16 amino acids. V lost 5 bases to trimming and J lost 8 bases; unmatched junction nucleotides: 14. CDR1 is SGHVS and CDR2 is FQNEAQ in the germline V gene. The CDR3 loop reads CASSIHPGQASDEQFF. The CDR3 nucleotides are TGTGCCAGCAGCATCCACCCGGGACAGGCCTCGGATGAGCAGTTCTTC.

This rearrangement joins TRBV6-5 to TRBJ1-3, with unresolved D. V was cut by 7 bases and J by 1 base, with 11 bases left in between. Germline lookup yields CDR1 MNHEY and CDR2 SVGAGI. The CDR3 consists of 14 residues. The chain's CDR3 is CASTYSQSGNTIYF. As DNA, the CDR3 is TGTGCCAGCACCTACAGCCAGTCTGGAAACACCATATATTTT.

The genes are TRBV10-3 and TRBJ1-5; maybe TRBD1 (5 bases). The CDR3 contains 14 residues. Trimming removed 4 bases from V and 6 bases from J, with 13 bases in between. Germline values: CDR1 ENHRY, CDR2 SYGVKD. The CDR3 here is CAISGSRVGQPQHF. CDR3 coding DNA: TGTGCCATCAGTGGGTCCAGGGTTGGTCAGCCCCAGCATTTT.

The rearrangement links TRBV30 to TRBJ2-5; TRBD2 matches 7 bases. The CDR3 is 14 amino acids. The germline gives CDR1 GTSNPN, CDR2 SVGIG (reference sequence). The junction had 3 bases not matched to a gene; V was cut back by 2 bases and J by 0 bases. The CDR3 DNA is TGTGCCTGGAGTTCTAGCGGACACCAAGAGACCCAGTACTTC. Translating gives CAWSSSGHQETQYF.

The table lists this clone with a few counts. The rearrangement links TRBV4-1 to TRBJ1-3; a weak D match, TRBD1 (5 bases). The CDR3 is 15 amino acids. Trimming stripped 0 bases from V and 0 bases from J, with 6 bases between. The germline V gene has CDR1 MGHRA and CDR2 YSYEKL. CDR3 protein: CASSQEQVSGNTIYF. CDR3 sequence (DNA): TGCGCCAGCAGCCAAGAACAGGTCTCTGGAAACACCATATATTTT.

V gene TRBV5-6 combines with J gene TRBJ1-1; D is uncertain. V was clipped by 1 base and J by 5 bases, with 12 bases between them. Germline V gene lookup returns CDR1 SGHDT and CDR2 YYEEEE. The CDR3 sequence is 14 residues long. CDR3 bases: TGTGCCAGCAGCTTGTCGCGTTCGCGGACTGAAGCTTTCTTT. It translates to CASSLSRSRTEAFF.

The chain has TRBV27 and TRBJ2-1; 7 bases match TRBD2. CDR1 is MNHEY and CDR2 is SMNVEV in the germline V gene (reference sequence). Trimming at V came to 6 bases and at J to 0 bases, leaving 5 bases not matched to a gene. CDR3 length equals 15 residues. CDR3 amino acids: CASSLAGYSYNEQFF. The CDR3 DNA reads TGTGCCAGCAGCTTAGCGGGTTACTCCTACAATGAGCAGTTCTTC.

The chain employs TRBV29-1 and TRBJ2-5; D unclear. The germline V gene encodes CDR1 SQVTM and CDR2 ANQGSEA. The V end was cut by 8 bases, the J end by 1 base, with 17 bases between. The CDR3 contains 14 residues. This CDR3 is CSISPPDFQETQYF. CDR3 nucleotides: TGCAGCATCTCCCCACCAGACTTCCAAGAGACCCAGTACTTC. The whole variable domain, remainder taken from reference TRBV29-1 and TRBJ2-5, is SAVISQKPSRDICQRGTSLTIQCQVDSQVTMMFWYRQQPGQSLTLIATANQGSEATYESGFVIDKFPISRPNLTFSTLTVSNMSPEDSSIYLCSISPPDFQETQYFGPGTRLLVL.

The chain combines TRBV28 with TRBJ1-1; D perhaps matches TRBD1 (6 bases). Trimming took off 3 bases at V and 10 bases at J, with 18 bases between the two ends. Per the germline V gene, CDR1 is MDHEN and CDR2 is SYDVKM. This CDR3 spans 14 amino acids. The CDR3, as DNA: TGTGCCAGCAGTTTCAGTAGGGACACACGCGCAGCTTTCTTT. Translation gives CASSFSRDTRAAFF.

This clone was counted only a few times. CDR3 sequence (DNA): TGTGCCAGCAGCTCTGGGGCTTTGGGTCTAAATTCACCCCTCCACTTT. Translation gives CASSSGALGLNSPLHF. The chain is built from TRBV5-4 and TRBJ1-6; perhaps TRBD1 as D (5 bases). CDR3 length: 16 residues. V lost 3 bases and J lost 7, with 17 bases in between. Germline V lookup: CDR1 SGHNT, CDR2 YYREEE (reference sequence).

The J gene is TRBJ2-7, the V gene TRBV4-1; the D gene is possibly TRBD1 (6 bases). Germline V gene data show CDR1 as MGHRA and CDR2 as YSYEKL. Trimming took off 5 bases at V and 2 bases at J, with 16 bases between the two ends. The CDR3 has 15 amino acids. Here the CDR3 DNA reads TGCGCCAGCAGCTATAGATCACAGGGCACCTACGAGCAGTACTTC. The encoded protein is CASSYRSQGTYEQYF.

The V and J genes are TRBV2 and TRBJ1-5, with 7 bases fitting TRBD1. The germline V gene has CDR1 SNHLY and CDR2 FYNNEI. With 6 bases clipped from V and 1 base from J, the junction kept 6 bases outside the gene matches. There are 15 residues in the CDR3. The chain's CDR3 is CASSPGQASNQPQHF. CDR3 in DNA: TGTGCCAGCAGCCCTGGACAGGCCAGCAATCAGCCCCAGCATTTT.

V is TRBV6-5 and J is TRBJ2-7; 7 nucleotides align to TRBD2. V gave up 7 bases and J gave up 0 bases; unmatched junction bases: 3. The V gene's germline CDR1 is MNHEY and CDR2 SVGAGI. The CDR3 is made up of 13 amino acids. For the CDR3, the DNA is TGTGCCAGCACCCGGACTAGCTCCTACGAGCAGTACTTC. Translation: CASTRTSSYEQYF.

This clone has just a few counts. This sample also contains other DNA sequences that code for the same CDR3. The J gene is TRBJ1-1, the V gene TRBV18, with no clear D. V gave up 0 bases and J gave up 0 bases, with 8 bases separating them. This CDR3 region has 15 residues. The V gene's germline CDR1 is KGHSH and CDR2 LQKENI. CDR3 coding DNA: TGTGCCAGCTCACCACCGACGGGGATGAACACTGAAGCTTTCTTT. Translating it yields CASSPPTGMNTEAFF.

The V and J genes are TRBV6-2 or TRBV6-3 and TRBJ2-5, with 7 bases fitting TRBD1. The CDR3 runs 15 residues. The germline gives CDR1 MNHEY, CDR2 SVGEGT. V gave up 2 bases and J gave up 2 bases; unmatched junction bases: 5. CDR3: CASSYGTVKQETQYF. Here the CDR3 DNA reads TGTGCCAGCAGTTACGGGACAGTGAAACAAGAGACCCAGTACTTC.

The chain is built from TRBV11-2 and TRBJ2-7; TRBD1 aligns across 7 bases. Germline loops: CDR1 SGHAT, CDR2 FQNNGV. CDR3 length equals 14 residues. Unmatched junction bases numbered 7, after V lost 4 bases and J lost 4 bases. This chain's CDR3 is CASSSPDRRYEQYF. CDR3 in DNA: TGTGCCAGCAGCTCACCGGACAGGAGGTACGAGCAGTACTTC.

This chain joins TRBV29-1 and TRBJ1-2; the match to TRBD1 covers 8 bases. There are 15 residues in the CDR3. V was pared by 0 bases and J by 4 bases, with 7 bases of the junction left unmatched. From germline, CDR1 is SQVTM and CDR2 ANQGSEA. The CDR3 loop reads CSVEEGTGTGYGYTF. CDR3 nucleotides: TGCAGCGTTGAAGAAGGGACAGGTACAGGCTATGGCTACACCTTC.

J is TRBJ1-5 and V is TRBV6-4, with D unclear. Germline V CDR1 and CDR2: MRHNA, SNTAGT. CDR3 length: 14 residues. The V gene lost 2 bases and the J gene lost 4 bases, with 9 bases spanning the gap. The CDR3 nucleotides read TGTGCCAGCAGTGACGTAGACAAAAATCAGCCCCAGCATTTT. Residues: CASSDVDKNQPQHF.